This T cell receptor (beta chain) was retrieved from a study of cytomegalovirus exposure and HLA in healthy donors. The PCR ran on 60 Vbeta and 13 Jbeta primers. Here immunoSEQ multiplex PCR was the method, and the copy in TCRdb shows in-frame clones only, minus some. The table records about 130,000 clones, around 74% of them present only once. Whole-study results and caveats: The majority of CMV-associated TCR beta chains were reported as apparently HLA-restricted in a later analysis.

This clone was counted only a few times. What it binds is not known. Germline values: CDR1 LNHDA, CDR2 SQIVND (reference sequence). The V end lost 6 bases, the J end lost 0 bases, and 9 bases lay between the germline ends. The CDR3 spans 14 residues. Sequencing was carried out using PBMCs. The TCR was taken from a male donor in good health and CMV-seronegative. This sequence joins TRBV19 and TRBJ2-4, with D possibly being TRBD1 (6 bases). The CDR3 nucleotides read TGTGCCAGTAGGGACAGCGGAGCCAAAAACATTCAGTACTTC. This encodes CASRDSGAKNIQYF.